This entry lists 10 T cell receptor beta chains sequenced from one sample in a study of shared clonotypes between healthy human individuals. Some clones are missing from TCRdb's copy, which holds only in-frame ones; the method was immunoSEQ multiplex PCR. The sample gives about 480,000 clones, around 79% of which show up once; under 15% is in the top ten. The sequenced sample consisted of PBMCs. These receptors originate from a woman in her 40s in good health. Some clones in this sample may be carry-over from other donors' samples.

The chain is built from TRBV7-2 and TRBJ2-7, with D tentatively TRBD2 (6 bases). Per the germline V gene, CDR1 is SGHTA and CDR2 is FQGNSA. V lost 5 bases to trimming and J lost 4 bases, with 21 bases between them. The CDR3 loop spans 16 amino acids. The CDR3 is CASSNPPGAGIYEQYF. The CDR3 nucleotides are TGTGCCAGCAGCAACCCGCCCGGGGCGGGAATTTACGAGCAGTACTTC.

The V gene is TRBV2, the J gene TRBJ2-1; the D gene is possibly TRBD2 (6 bases). The CDR3 sequence is 15 residues long. V was shortened by 5 bases and J by 8 bases, with 19 bases between the two germline ends. Germline lookup yields CDR1 SNHLY and CDR2 FYNNEI. The DNA of the CDR3 is TGTGCCAGCAGTAACCTACGTGGAGGGCGGGATGAGCAGTTCTTC. It yields the protein CASSNLRGGRDEQFF.

The CDR3 sequence is CASSEELAAGLSTDTQYF. CDR3 sequence (DNA): TGTGCCAGCAGTGAGGAACTAGCAGCCGGGTTGAGCACAGATACGCAGTATTTT. The chain joins TRBV6-4 to TRBJ2-3; D may be TRBD2 (6 bases). The length of the CDR3 is 18 residues. Trimming took 3 bases from V and 0 from J, leaving 19 bases between them. CDR1 MRHNA and CDR2 SNTAGT come from the germline V gene.

The V and J genes are TRBV4-2 and TRBJ2-1, with TRBD2 matching over 8 bases. The CDR3 extends over 20 amino acids. Germline assignment: CDR1 LGHNA and CDR2 YNFKEQ. The trim removed 3 bases at V and 5 bases at J, leaving 21 bases unmatched. CDR3 residues: CASSQLGSPTAGDRHNEQFF. The DNA of the CDR3 is TGTGCCAGCAGCCAGCTGGGGAGCCCAACAGCGGGAGATCGGCACAATGAGCAGTTCTTC.

The chain is built from TRBV7-2 and TRBJ2-7; 8 bases are shared with TRBD1. The V gene's germline CDR1 is SGHTA and CDR2 FQGNSA. The CDR3 has 14 amino acids. V dropped 7 bases and J dropped 4; count of bases not matched to a gene: 9. Here the CDR3 DNA reads TGTGCCAGCACCCCGACAGGGGCCCTTTACGAGCAGTACTTC. Translation: CASTPTGALYEQYF.

This chain connects TRBV5-1 to TRBJ2-3; 8 bases match TRBD2. Germline V gene sequence: CDR1 SGHRS, CDR2 YFSETQ. The CDR3 runs to 16 residues. Trimming removed 4 bases from V and 0 bases from J; junction bases left unmatched: 7. CDR3 sequence reads: CASSREPSGSTDTQYF. CDR3 DNA: TGCGCCAGCAGCCGGGAACCTAGCGGGAGCACAGATACGCAGTATTTT.

About this clone: At the DNA level, this CDR3 is encoded by other sequences in the same sample as well. The chain recombines TRBV28 with TRBJ1-1; 7 nucleotides align to TRBD1. The V gene's germline CDR1 is MDHEN and CDR2 SYDVKM. V shed 6 bases and J 5 bases; nucleotides not matched to a gene: 3. CDR3 length equals 12 residues. The CDR3 loop is CASRAGGTEAFF. In nucleotides, the CDR3 is TGTGCCAGCAGGGCAGGGGGGACTGAAGCTTTCTTT.

Remarks on this clone: At the DNA level, this CDR3 is encoded by other sequences in the same sample as well. The J gene is TRBJ2-7, the V gene TRBV27, with 12 bases lining up with TRBD2. Trimming removed 5 bases from V and 2 bases from J; junction bases left unmatched: 4. The CDR3 spans 15 residues. CDR1 is MNHEY, CDR2 SMNVEV, per germline (reference sequence). CDR3 in amino acids: CASSPGLAGTYEQYF. DNA of the CDR3: TGTGCCAGCAGTCCCGGACTAGCGGGAACCTACGAGCAGTACTTC.

In DNA, the CDR3 is TGTGCCAGTAGCCTATCCCTTAACACTGAAGCTTTCTTT. Translated: CASSLSLNTEAFF. The V gene is TRBV19, the J gene TRBJ1-1; D is undetermined. V lost 6 bases and J 2 bases, leaving 10 bases between the germline ends. The CDR3 is 13 residues long. The germline CDR1 and CDR2 sequences are LNHDA and SQIVND (reference sequence).

For this clone: Other DNA sequences from this sample encode an identical CDR3 as well. The chain is built from TRBV6-1 and TRBJ2-3, with a possible D match to TRBD1 (5 bases). CDR3 length equals 14 residues. Germline assignment: CDR1 MNHNS and CDR2 SASEGT. V gave up 4 bases and J gave up 2 bases, with 10 bases separating them. CDR3 sequence reads: CASSVSGATDTQYF. CDR3 coding DNA: TGTGCCAGCAGTGTAAGTGGGGCCACAGATACGCAGTATTTT.